The table lists the clone carrying this T cell receptor beta chain with a few counts. Its antigen is not known. TCRdb reanalysed the 5' RACE reads using MiXCR and keeps one entry per CDR3 protein. The table lists 300,000 or so distinct CDR3 sequences, around 8.6% of them singletons. The data belong to a study of T cells after yellow fever vaccination. Study information: Fractions containing few cells were prepared with SMART-Seq v4 Ultra Low Input.

Trimming removed 4 bases at V and 8 bases at J, with 19 bases between. Germline CDR1 SGDLS, CDR2 YYNGEE. The CDR3 is 15 amino acids. Study-wide results and limits: Only a minor proportion of clonotypes was detected across both CD4 and CD8 compartments.

Sample: CD4+ T cells sorted from PBMCs, taken 5 days after the yellow fever booster vaccination. The receptor was derived from a man younger than 35 who received the YFV17D yellow fever vaccine. The genes are TRBV9 and TRBJ2-4; D perhaps matches TRBD2 (6 bases). The CDR3 here is CASSSRDSPVDIQYF. Here the CDR3 DNA reads TGTGCCAGCAGCTCCCGGGACTCACCAGTAGACATTCAGTACTTC.